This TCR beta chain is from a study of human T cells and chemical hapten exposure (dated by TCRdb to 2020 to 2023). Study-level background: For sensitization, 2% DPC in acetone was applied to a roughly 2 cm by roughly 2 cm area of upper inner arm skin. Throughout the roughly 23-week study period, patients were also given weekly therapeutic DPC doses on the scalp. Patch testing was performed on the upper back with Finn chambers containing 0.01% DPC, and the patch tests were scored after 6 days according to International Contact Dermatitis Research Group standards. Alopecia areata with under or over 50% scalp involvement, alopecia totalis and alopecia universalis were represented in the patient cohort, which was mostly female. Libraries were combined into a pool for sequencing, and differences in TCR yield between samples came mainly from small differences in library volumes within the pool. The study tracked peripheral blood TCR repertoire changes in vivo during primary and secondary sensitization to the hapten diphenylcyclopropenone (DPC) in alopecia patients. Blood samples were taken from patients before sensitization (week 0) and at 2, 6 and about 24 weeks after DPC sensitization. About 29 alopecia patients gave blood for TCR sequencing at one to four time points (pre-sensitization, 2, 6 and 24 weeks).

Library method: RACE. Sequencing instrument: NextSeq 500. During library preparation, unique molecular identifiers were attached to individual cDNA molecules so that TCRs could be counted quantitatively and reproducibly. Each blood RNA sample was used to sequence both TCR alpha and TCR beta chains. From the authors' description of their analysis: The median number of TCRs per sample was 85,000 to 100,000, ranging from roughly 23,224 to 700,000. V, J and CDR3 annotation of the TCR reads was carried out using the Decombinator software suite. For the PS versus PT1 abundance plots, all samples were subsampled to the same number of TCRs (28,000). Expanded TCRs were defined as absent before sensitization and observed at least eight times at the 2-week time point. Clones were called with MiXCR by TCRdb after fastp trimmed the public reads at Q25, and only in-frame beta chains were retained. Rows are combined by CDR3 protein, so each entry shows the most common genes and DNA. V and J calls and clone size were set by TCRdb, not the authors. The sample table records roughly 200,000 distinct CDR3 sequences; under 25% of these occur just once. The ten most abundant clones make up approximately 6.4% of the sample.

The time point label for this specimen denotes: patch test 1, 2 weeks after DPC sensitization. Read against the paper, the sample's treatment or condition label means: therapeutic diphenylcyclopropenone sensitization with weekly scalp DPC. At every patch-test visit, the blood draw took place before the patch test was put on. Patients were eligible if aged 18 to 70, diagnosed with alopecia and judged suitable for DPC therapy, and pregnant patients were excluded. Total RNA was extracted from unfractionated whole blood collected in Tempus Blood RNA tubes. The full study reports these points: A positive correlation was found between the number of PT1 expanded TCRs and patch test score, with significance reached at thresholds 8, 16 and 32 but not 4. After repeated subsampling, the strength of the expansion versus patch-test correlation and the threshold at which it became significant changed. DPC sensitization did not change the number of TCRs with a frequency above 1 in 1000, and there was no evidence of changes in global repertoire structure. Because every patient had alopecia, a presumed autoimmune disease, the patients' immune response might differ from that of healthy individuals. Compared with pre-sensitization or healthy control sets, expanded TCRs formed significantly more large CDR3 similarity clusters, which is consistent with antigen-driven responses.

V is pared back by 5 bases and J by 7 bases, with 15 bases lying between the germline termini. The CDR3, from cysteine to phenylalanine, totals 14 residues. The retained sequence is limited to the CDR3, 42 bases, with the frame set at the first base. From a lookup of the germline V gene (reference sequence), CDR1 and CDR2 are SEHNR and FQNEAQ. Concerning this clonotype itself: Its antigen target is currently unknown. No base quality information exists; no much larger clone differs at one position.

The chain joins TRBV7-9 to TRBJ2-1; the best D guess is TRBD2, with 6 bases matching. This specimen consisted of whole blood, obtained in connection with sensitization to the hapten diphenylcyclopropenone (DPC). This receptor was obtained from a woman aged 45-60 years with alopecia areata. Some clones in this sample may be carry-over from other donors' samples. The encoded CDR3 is CASSLLTSLNEQFF. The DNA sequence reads TGTGCCAGCAGCCTCCTGACTAGTTTGAATGAGCAGTTCTTC.